This record concerns one T cell receptor (beta chain) sequence. Trimming removed 5 bases from V and 3 bases from J, with 16 bases in between. CDR1 and CDR2 from the germline V gene are MNHEY and SMNVEV (reference sequence). The CDR3 is 15 amino acids. Method: immunoSEQ multiplex PCR; TCRdb's copy keeps in-frame clones and lacks some. The sample has 90,000 to 100,000 clones, approximately 78% seen once; the top ten hold 1.5% to 2%. The sample is drawn from a study of control samples from healthy donors and cancer patients. The rearrangement links TRBV27 to TRBJ1-1, with a tentative D call TRBD1 (5 bases). This TCR came from a man aged 55 to 70 in good health. Sequencing was performed on blood. The CDR3 reads CASSPRQTGYTEAFF. The CDR3 region has the DNA TGTGCCAGCAGTCCACGACAGACCGGCTACACTGAAGCTTTCTTT.